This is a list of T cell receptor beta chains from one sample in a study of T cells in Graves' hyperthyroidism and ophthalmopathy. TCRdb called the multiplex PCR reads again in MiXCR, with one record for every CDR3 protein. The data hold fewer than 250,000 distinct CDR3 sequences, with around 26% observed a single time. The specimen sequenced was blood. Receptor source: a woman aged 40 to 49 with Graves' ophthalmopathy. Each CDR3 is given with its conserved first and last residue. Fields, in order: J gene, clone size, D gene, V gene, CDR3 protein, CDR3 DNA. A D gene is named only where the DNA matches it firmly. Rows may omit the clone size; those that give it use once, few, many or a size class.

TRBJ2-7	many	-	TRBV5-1	CASRAGVSYEQYF	TGCGCCAGCAGGGCCGGAGTCAGCTACGAGCAGTACTTC
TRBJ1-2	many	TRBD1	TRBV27	CASSLSGQGYGYTF	TGTGCCAGCAGTTTATCGGGACAGGGTTATGGCTACACCTTC
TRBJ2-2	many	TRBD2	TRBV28	CASKTLAGGTGELFF	TGTGCCAGCAAGACGCTAGCGGGAGGTACCGGGGAGCTGTTTTTT
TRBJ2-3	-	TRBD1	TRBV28	CASSKTGGFTDTQYF	TGTGCCAGCAGTAAGACAGGGGGCTTCACAGATACGCAGTATTTT
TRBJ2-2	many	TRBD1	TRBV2	CASRQGDDTGELFF	TGTGCCAGCAGGCAGGGGGATGACACCGGGGAGCTGTTTTTT
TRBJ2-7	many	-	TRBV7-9	CASSFASISYEQYF	TGTGCCAGCAGCTTCGCTAGCATCAGCTACGAGCAGTACTTC
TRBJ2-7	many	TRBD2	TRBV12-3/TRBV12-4	CASSPRSLAGSSYEQYF	TGTGCCAGCAGTCCAAGGAGTCTAGCGGGGAGCTCCTACGAGCAGTACTTC
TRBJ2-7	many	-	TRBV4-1	CASSQDPRYEQYF	TGCGCCAGCAGCCAAGATCCCAGATACGAGCAGTACTTC
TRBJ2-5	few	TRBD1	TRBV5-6	CASSLLTGAYQETQYF	TGTGCCAGCAGCTTACTAACAGGGGCCTACCAAGAGACCCAGTACTTC
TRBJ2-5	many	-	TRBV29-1	CSVELSGIQETQYF	TGCAGCGTTGAACTTAGCGGCATACAAGAGACCCAGTACTTC
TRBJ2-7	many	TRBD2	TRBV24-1	CATSEGAGVRYEQYF	TGTGCCACCAGTGAAGGAGCGGGAGTACGGTACGAGCAGTACTTC
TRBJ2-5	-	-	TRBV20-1	CSVYVVGQETQYF	TGCAGTGTTTACGTGGTGGGTCAAGAGACCCAGTACTTC
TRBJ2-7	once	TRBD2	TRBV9	CASSVGLSGYEQYF	TGTGCCAGCAGCGTAGGGCTTAGCGGGTACGAGCAGTACTTC
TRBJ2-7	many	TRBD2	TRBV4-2	CASSQIAGLTYEQYF	TGTGCCAGCAGCCAAATAGCGGGGCTTACCTACGAGCAGTACTTC
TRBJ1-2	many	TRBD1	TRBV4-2	CASSQEKPGQTFNYGYTF	TGTGCCAGCAGCCAAGAAAAACCGGGACAGACGTTCAACTATGGCTACACCTTC
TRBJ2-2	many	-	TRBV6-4	CASSSYPREYGTGELFF	TGTGCCAGCAGCTCCTACCCTCGGGAGTACGGCACCGGGGAGCTGTTTTTT
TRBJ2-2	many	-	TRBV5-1	CASGDGANTGELFF	TGCGCCAGCGGCGACGGCGCGAACACCGGGGAGCTGTTTTTT
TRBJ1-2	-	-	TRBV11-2	CASSILGGSGVNYGYTF	TGTGCCAGCAGCATACTAGGGGGTAGTGGGGTTAACTATGGCTACACCTTC
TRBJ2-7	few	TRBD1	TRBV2	CASSDPPGQYYEQYF	TGTGCCAGCAGTGATCCCCCGGGACAGTACTACGAGCAGTACTTC
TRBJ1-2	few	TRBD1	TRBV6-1	CASSRTGEVGGYTF	TGTGCCAGCAGTAGGACAGGGGAGGTTGGAGGCTACACCTTC
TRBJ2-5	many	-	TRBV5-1	CASSGGTLQETQYF	TGCGCCAGCAGCGGAGGGACACTACAAGAGACCCAGTACTTC
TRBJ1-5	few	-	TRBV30	CAWRGGGQPEPQHF	TGTGCCTGGAGAGGAGGAGGGCAGCCGGAGCCCCAGCATTTT
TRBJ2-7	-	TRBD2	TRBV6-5	CASSYQRGRAHEQYF	TGTGCCAGCAGTTACCAGCGGGGGAGGGCCCACGAGCAGTACTTC
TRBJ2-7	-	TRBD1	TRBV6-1	CASSELTGFGYYEQYF	TGTGCCAGCAGTGAATTGACAGGGTTTGGCTACTACGAGCAGTACTTC
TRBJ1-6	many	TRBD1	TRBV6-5	CASSSLRPRGPANYSPLHF	TGTGCCAGCAGTTCGTTGCGCCCCAGGGGGCCTGCTAACTATTCACCCCTCCACTTT
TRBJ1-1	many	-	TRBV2	CASIGDTEAFF	TGTGCCAGCATAGGGGACACTGAAGCTTTCTTT
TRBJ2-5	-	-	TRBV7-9	CAISPEPETQYF	TGTGCTATCAGCCCGGAACCAGAGACACAGTACTTC
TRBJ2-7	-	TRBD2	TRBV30	CAWSEYGGFPYEQYF	TGTGCCTGGAGTGAGTACGGGGGGTTCCCCTACGAGCAGTACTTC
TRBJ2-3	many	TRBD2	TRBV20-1	CSARGAYGTSGGDTQYF	TGCAGTGCTAGGGGGGCTTACGGGACTAGCGGGGGAGATACGCAGTATTTT
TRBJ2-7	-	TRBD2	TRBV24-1	CASSEYSGGYEQYF	TGTGCCAGCAGTGAATATTCGGGAGGGTACGAGCAGTACTTC
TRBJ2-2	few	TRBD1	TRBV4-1	CASSQPGGWDNTGELFF	TGCGCCAGCAGCCAACCAGGGGGCTGGGATAACACCGGGGAGCTGTTTTTT
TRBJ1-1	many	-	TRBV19	CASSVMNTEAFF	TGTGCCAGTAGTGTTATGAACACTGAAGCTTTCTTT
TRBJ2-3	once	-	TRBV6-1	CASAEASTDTQYF	TGTGCCAGCGCCGAAGCTAGCACAGATACGCAGTATTTT
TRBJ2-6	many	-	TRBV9	CASSVGLTWGANVLTF	TGTGCCAGCAGCGTAGGACTGACCTGGGGGGCCAACGTCCTGACTTTC
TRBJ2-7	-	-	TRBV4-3	CASSQGGVGSYEQYF	TGCGCCAGCAGCCAAGGAGGAGTAGGCTCCTACGAGCAGTACTTC
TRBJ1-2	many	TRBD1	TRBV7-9	CASSLYGDRGLGYGYTF	TGTGCCAGCAGCTTATATGGGGACAGGGGGCTCGGCTATGGCTACACCTTC
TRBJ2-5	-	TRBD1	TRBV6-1	CASSEVGTGKTQYF	TGTGCCAGCAGTGAAGTCGGGACAGGGAAGACCCAGTACTTC
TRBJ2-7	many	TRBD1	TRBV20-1	CSAGPGQGKHEQYF	TGCAGTGCGGGACCGGGACAGGGGAAACACGAGCAGTACTTC
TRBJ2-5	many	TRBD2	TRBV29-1	CSAPDPVAGRGETQYF	TGCAGCGCCCCCGACCCGGTAGCGGGGCGGGGAGAGACCCAGTACTTC
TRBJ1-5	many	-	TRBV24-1	CATSPGSANQPQHF	TGTGCCACCAGTCCCGGCTCGGCAAATCAGCCCCAGCATTTT
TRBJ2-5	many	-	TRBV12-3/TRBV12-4	CATNQDSIAGETQYF	TGTGCCACCAACCAAGACAGCATAGCCGGGGAGACCCAGTACTTC